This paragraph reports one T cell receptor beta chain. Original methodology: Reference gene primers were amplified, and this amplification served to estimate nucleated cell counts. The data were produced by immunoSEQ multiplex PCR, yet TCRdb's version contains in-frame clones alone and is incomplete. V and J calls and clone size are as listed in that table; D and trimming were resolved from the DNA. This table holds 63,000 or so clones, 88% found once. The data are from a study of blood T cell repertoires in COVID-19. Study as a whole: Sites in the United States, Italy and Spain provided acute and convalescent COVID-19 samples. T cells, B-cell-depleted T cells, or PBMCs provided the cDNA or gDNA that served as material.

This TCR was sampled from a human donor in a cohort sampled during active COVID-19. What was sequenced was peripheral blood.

This CDR3 reads CSASPRRGWQGETQYF. The CDR3, as DNA: TGCAGTGCTAGTCCCAGGAGGGGCTGGCAAGGAGAGACCCAGTACTTC. The genes are TRBV20-1 and TRBJ2-5; tentative D call: TRBD2 (6 bases). Trimming took 3 bases from V and 4 from J, leaving 21 bases between them. The germline CDR1 and CDR2 sequences are DFQATT and SNEGSKA (reference sequence). The length of the CDR3 is 16 residues.